The 18 T cell receptor beta chains reported below all come from one sample, sequenced in a study of blood T cell repertoires in COVID-19 (dated by TCRdb to 2020 to 2022). The receptor library was made with the immunoSEQ multiplex PCR assay. The table was pulled from immuneACCESS by TCRdb, which kept in-frame rearrangements only. Such tables lose some clones; where checked, under half of the loss comes from unresolved V genes, and the rest has no known cause. The table for this sample lists hundreds of thousands of clones; 80% to 95% of them were counted only once. The ten largest clones represent under 2.5% of the sample. The sample was PBMCs or T cells enriched from blood (not recorded which). These receptors were collected from a woman between 18 and 29 years old who had recovered from COVID-19.

As concerns this clone: The limits of the CDR3 on the DNA are not certain, so only TCRdb's listed CDR3 is given. The chain has TRBV25-1 and TRBJ2-7; whether TRBD2, the table's D call, matches the DNA was not checked. Including both end residues, the CDR3 is 14 amino acids long. Germline CDR1 and CDR2: MGHDK and SYGVNS. This CDR3 reads CASVGPGGSYEQYF.

The chain uses TRBV9 and TRBJ1-2; 8 positions match TRBD1. CDR3 size: 14 residues. Germline assignment: CDR1 SGDLS and CDR2 YYNGEE. V was clipped by 0 bases and J by 8 bases; unmatched bases: 6. The CDR3 loop reads CASSVETGAVGYTF. The CDR3 DNA reads as TGTGCCAGCAGCGTAGAGACAGGGGCCGTGGGCTACACCTTC.

V is TRBV7-9 and J is TRBJ1-6; a possible D gene is TRBD1 (5 bases). CDR3 size: 13 residues. The V end lost 3 bases, the J end lost 13 bases, and 13 bases lay between the germline ends. CDR1 is SEHNR, CDR2 FQNEAQ, per germline (reference sequence). CDR3 protein: CASSFQDRTPLHF. The CDR3 region has the DNA TGTGCCAGCAGCTTCCAAGACAGAACTCCCCTCCACTTT. Drawing the rest from reference TRBV7-9 and TRBJ1-6, the complete variable domain is DTGVSQNPRHKITKRGQNVTFRCDPISEHNRLYWYRQTLGQGPEFLTYFQNEAQLEKSRLLSDRFSAERPKGSFSTLEIQRTEQGDSAMYLCASSFQDRTPLHFGNGTRLTVT.

This clone was seen just once. The CDR3 sequence: CASSPGLAVHEQYF. The CDR3 DNA is TGCGCCAGCAGTCCCGGCCTAGCGGTCCACGAGCAGTACTTC. The genes are TRBV4-1 and TRBJ2-7, with 7 positions matching TRBD2. J was trimmed by 5 bases and V by 6 bases; bases with no gene match: 10. The CDR3 consists of 14 residues. CDR1 and CDR2 from the germline V gene are MGHRA and YSYEKL.

This rearrangement joins TRBV18 to TRBJ1-4; perhaps TRBD1 as D (5 bases). The CDR3 loop spans 15 amino acids. Germline V gene lookup returns CDR1 KGHSH and CDR2 LQKENI. Deletions cut 5 bases from V and 5 bases from J, with 15 bases between. In DNA form, the CDR3 reads TGTGCCAGCTCATCGCAACCTAGGGGAAATGAAAAACTGTTTTTT. This translates into CASSSQPRGNEKLFF. The whole variable domain, remainder taken from reference TRBV18 and TRBJ1-4, is NAGVMQNPRHLVRRRGQEARLRCSPMKGHSHVYWYRQLPEEGLKFMVYLQKENIIDESGMPKERFSAEFPKEGPSILRIQQVVRGDSAAYFCASSSQPRGNEKLFFGSGTQLSVL.

This rearrangement joins TRBV4-1 to TRBJ1-2, with a tentative D call TRBD1 (5 bases). V was pared by 4 bases and J by 6 bases, with 18 bases between. The CDR3 contains 15 residues. The V gene's germline CDR1 is MGHRA and CDR2 YSYEKL. CDR3: CASSPEPRTHNGYTF. The CDR3 DNA reads as TGCGCCAGCAGCCCCGAACCCCGGACACACAATGGCTACACCTTC.

The CDR3 region is CASSLGEAENQPQHF. CDR3 in DNA: TGTGCCAGCAGCCTGGGCGAAGCGGAGAATCAGCCCCAGCATTTT. The rearrangement uses TRBV6-6 and TRBJ1-5; D is uncertain. The CDR3 has 15 residues. Germline V CDR1 and CDR2: MNHNY, SVGAGI (reference sequence). The V gene lost 6 bases and the J gene lost 4 bases, with 16 bases spanning the gap.

The chain employs TRBV7-9 and TRBJ2-7, with 7 bases matching TRBD1. The J segment lost 0 bases and the V segment lost 5 bases, leaving 7 bases of the junction unmatched. Germline CDR1 and CDR2: SEHNR and FQNEAQ (reference sequence). This CDR3 region has 15 residues. This CDR3 reads CASSRQGESSYEQYF. CDR3 in DNA: TGTGCCAGCAGCCGACAGGGAGAGAGCTCCTACGAGCAGTACTTC. Full variable domain (rest looked up from reference TRBV7-9 and TRBJ2-7): DTGVSQNPRHKITKRGQNVTFRCDPISEHNRLYWYRQTLGQGPEFLTYFQNEAQLEKSRLLSDRFSAERPKGSFSTLEIQRTEQGDSAMYLCASSRQGESSYEQYFGPGTRLTVT.

This chain connects TRBV7-2 to TRBJ1-2, with D maybe TRBD1 (5 bases). The V end lost 1 base, the J end lost 4 bases, and 10 bases lay between the germline ends. Germline CDR1 reads SGHTA; CDR2 reads FQGNSA. The CDR3 extends over 14 amino acids. CDR3 residues: CASSLGGGGYGYTF. The CDR3 DNA reads as TGTGCCAGCAGCTTAGGGGGCGGGGGCTATGGCTACACCTTC.

The rearrangement joins TRBV7-3 to TRBJ1-1, with unresolved D. V was cut by 5 bases and J by 7 bases, with 14 bases left in between. The CDR3 runs to 13 residues. Germline CDR1 is SGHTA and CDR2 is FQGTGA. The CDR3 coding sequence is TGTGCCAGCAGCCGTAGAGAGGGCGGTGAAGCTTTCTTT. Its translation: CASSRREGGEAFF.

The rearrangement uses TRBV28 and TRBJ1-2; a weak D match, TRBD1 (6 bases). V lost 2 bases, J lost 5 bases, and 9 bases lay in between. The length of the CDR3 is 13 residues. Germline lookup yields CDR1 MDHEN and CDR2 SYDVKM. CDR3 DNA: TGTGCCAGCAGTTTAACAGGGTCTTATGGCTACACCTTC. Translation: CASSLTGSYGYTF.

The chain links TRBV25-1 to TRBJ1-6, with D perhaps TRBD1 (6 bases). This CDR3 spans 14 amino acids. CDR1 is MGHDK and CDR2 is SYGVNS in the germline V gene. Trimming shortened V by 2 bases and J by 10 bases, and 12 bases separated the two germline ends. The CDR3, as DNA: TGTGCCAGCAGTGAAACCAGGGGCCGATCACCCCTCCACTTT. Protein product: CASSETRGRSPLHF.

This chain links TRBV11-1 with TRBJ2-1; no firm D call. V was pared by 3 bases and J by 4 bases, with 13 bases between. The CDR3 runs to 15 residues. Germline CDR1 SGHAT, CDR2 FQDESV (reference sequence). CDR3 amino acids: CASSFVLNSYNEQFF. The CDR3 DNA sequence: TGTGCCAGCAGCTTTGTACTCAATTCTTACAATGAGCAGTTCTTC.

V and J are TRBV7-2 and TRBJ1-4; no firm D call. The length of the CDR3 is 14 residues. Germline V CDR1 and CDR2: SGHTA, FQGNSA. V gave up 2 bases and J gave up 7 bases, with 11 bases separating them. The DNA of the CDR3 is TGTGCCAGCAGCTTAAGGCAGGTTTCTGAAAAACTGTTTTTT. Its protein product is CASSLRQVSEKLFF.

The CDR3, as DNA: TGTGCCAGTAGTACCAGGGGGACAGGGCGCGGCGATACGCAGTATTTT. Protein sequence: CASSTRGTGRGDTQYF. This chain joins TRBV19 and TRBJ2-3; 9 nucleotides agree with TRBD1. This CDR3 is built from 16 residues. The germline CDR1 and CDR2 sequences are LNHDA and SQIVND (reference sequence). V shed 4 bases and J 6 bases; nucleotides not matched to a gene: 11.

On this clone itself: Other DNA sequences from this sample encode an identical CDR3 as well. V gene TRBV28 combines with J gene TRBJ1-1; D is ambiguous. The V and J ends lost 8 bases and 5 bases respectively, with 12 bases between them. CDR3 length: 12 amino acids. Germline V gives CDR1 MDHEN, CDR2 SYDVKM. The CDR3 protein is CASSLAGTEAFF. In DNA form, the CDR3 reads TGTGCCAGCTCCCTCGCGGGGACTGAAGCTTTCTTT.

For the CDR3, the DNA is TGTGCCAGCTCACCAAACGACAGGGCAGAGCCCCAGCATTTT. Amino acid sequence: CASSPNDRAEPQHF. The rearrangement joins TRBV18 to TRBJ1-5; TRBD1 agrees at 7 bases. Per the germline V gene, CDR1 is KGHSH and CDR2 is LQKENI. The CDR3 covers 14 residues. Trimming removed 2 bases from V and 8 bases from J; junction bases left unmatched: 6.

CDR3 residues: CASSIDQAGVDYGYTF. DNA for the CDR3: TGTGCCAGTAGTATAGATCAGGCAGGGGTAGACTATGGCTACACCTTC. The chain carries TRBV19 and TRBJ1-2, with D perhaps TRBD1 (6 bases). CDR3 length: 16 amino acids. Trimming left V 0 bases short and J 3 bases short, with 14 bases between. The germline V gene encodes CDR1 LNHDA and CDR2 SQIVND (reference sequence).